What follows is one T cell receptor beta chain and its context. Its matching antigen is unknown. The CDR3 loop spans 15 amino acids. Trimming pared 3 bases from V and 5 bases from J, leaving 15 bases between. Germline-derived CDR1 and CDR2 are LNHDA and SQIVND (reference sequence). These data are taken from a study of STAT5B mutations in CD4+ large granular lymphocyte leukemia. The survey-level immunoSEQ assay was used. Authors' methods: A productive frequency of 2.59 x 10-5 was the lowest detectable. The assay was immunoSEQ multiplex PCR, and TCRdb's table has in-frame clones only and misses some. V, J and clone size were drawn from that table, and D and trimming were deduced from the DNA. Of around 25,000 clones listed, around 72% are singletons. Study-level findings and limits: Compared with healthy controls (2/35), patient top clones favored TRBV06 (8/27).

Healthy controls were blood donor buffy coats. This chain links TRBV19 with TRBJ2-3; D ambiguous. This sequence was found in a human donor in good health. Material for sequencing was CD4+ T cells from blood buffy coats. The CDR3 region has the DNA TGTGCCAGTAGTATCTCCCTCTTCTTGGGAGATACGCAGTATTTT. It is translated as CASSISLFLGDTQYF.